This TCR beta chain appears in the sequencing data of a study of T-cell memory formation after mild COVID-19. About the study: The study found TCR clusters largely donor specific. Overall study results and limits: Clonal second-wave expansions that peaked on day 37 had unconfirmed SARS-CoV-2 specificity. Clones that contracted from day 15 to 85 were balanced CD4/CD8, while later expanders leaned CD4+.

Ten or more counts support this clonotype. Its antigen is not identified. With constant-segment primers, 5'RACE yielded cDNA libraries of TCR alpha and TCR beta that carried sample barcodes and UMIs. Each CDR3 protein is one row after TCRdb ran MiXCR on the 5' RACE reads. The sample lists roughly 80,000 distinct CDR3 sequences; approximately 15% were seen once. Sequencing was performed on PBMCs or a T cell subset sorted from them (not recorded which). The TCR comes from an adult woman who had mild COVID-19 (a few samples of this study predate the infection). Cell type and time point are not known.

This chain's CDR3 is CSARDQRANEQFF. The CDR3 DNA reads TGCAGTGCTAGAGATCAAAGGGCCAATGAGCAGTTCTTC. The chain carries TRBV20-1 and TRBJ2-1; D unclear. The germline V gene encodes CDR1 DFQATT and CDR2 SNEGSKA (reference sequence). CDR3 size: 13 residues. The V end was cut by 0 bases, the J end by 6 bases, with 9 bases between.